This is a list of T cell receptor beta chains from one sample in a study of cytomegalovirus exposure and HLA in healthy donors. Here immunoSEQ multiplex PCR was the method, and the copy in TCRdb shows in-frame clones only, minus some. The data contain under 130,000 clones, approximately 79% of them singletons. The specimen sequenced was PBMCs. The receptors come from a woman aged 40 to 50 in good health and CMV-seronegative. CDR3s include the opening cysteine and the closing phenylalanine or tryptophan. A D gene is named only where the DNA matches it firmly. For some rows the clone size is stated as once, few or many, or as a class when expanded; others skip it.

V gene	J gene	D gene	clone size	CDR3 length	CDR3 DNA	CDR3 protein
TRBV6-1	TRBJ2-1	.	.	11	TGTGCCAGCAGTGCGTACAATGAGCAGTTCTTC	CASSAYNEQFF
TRBV5-1	TRBJ2-2	TRBD1	.	14	TGCGCCAGCAGCCTGGACAGGGCGGCCGGGGAGCTGTTTTTT	CASSLDRAAGELFF
TRBV9	TRBJ1-5	.	.	14	TGTGCCAGCAGCGCCGCGTCGGTCCCGCAGCCCCAGCATTTT	CASSAASVPQPQHF
TRBV9	TRBJ2-3	TRBD2	.	15	TGTGCCAGCAGCGACGGACTAGCTAGCACAGATACGCAGTATTTT	CASSDGLASTDTQYF
TRBV5-4	TRBJ1-1	.	.	14	TGTGCCAGCAGCCCCTCCGGTACGAACACTGAAGCTTTCTTT	CASSPSGTNTEAFF
TRBV28	TRBJ1-5	TRBD1	once	16	TGTGCCAGCAGAACCTCCGGGACAGGGATGGATCAGCCCCAGCATTTT	CASRTSGTGMDQPQHF
TRBV28	TRBJ2-1	TRBD2	.	18	TGTGCCAGCAGTTTATTGGGAGCGGGAGGAGTGTCCTACAATGAGCAGTTCTTC	CASSLLGAGGVSYNEQFF
TRBV19	TRBJ2-7	TRBD2	.	14	TGTGCCAGTAGTTTGGGACTAGCCTCGACCGAGCAGTACTTC	CASSLGLASTEQYF
TRBV7-8	TRBJ2-5	.	.	15	TGTGCCAGCAGCTTAGCGGGACAAGTCCAAGAGACCCAGTACTTC	CASSLAGQVQETQYF
TRBV5-1	TRBJ2-5	TRBD2	few	15	TGCGCCAGCAGCGTTAGCGGGGGTGGGTCAGAGACCCAGTACTTC	CASSVSGGGSETQYF
TRBV30	TRBJ1-2	.	.	14	TGTGCCTGGAGTTCTCCGGGAATTAACTATGGCTACACCTTC	CAWSSPGINYGYTF
TRBV2	TRBJ2-6	TRBD1	.	18	TGTGCCAGCAGGGGGACAGGGGGCACAATCTCTGGGGCCAACGTCCTGACTTTC	CASRGTGGTISGANVLTF
TRBV7-2	TRBJ1-5	.	.	12	TGTGCCAGCAGCTCCGACTATCAGCCCCAGCATTTT	CASSSDYQPQHF
TRBV7-2	TRBJ2-7	.	.	13	TGTGCCAGCAGCTACACTAGAACCTACGAGCAGTACTTC	CASSYTRTYEQYF
TRBV10-3	TRBJ1-1	.	few	11	TGTGCCACGAAAGGGGACACTGAAGCTTTCTTT	CATKGDTEAFF
TRBV7-9	TRBJ2-7	.	.	13	TGTGCCAGCAGCTCGGCGGGGTTTTACGAGCAGTACTTC	CASSSAGFYEQYF
TRBV30	TRBJ2-7	.	few	13	TGTGCCTGGACCAACAGGGCGGGCGCCGAGCAGTACTTC	CAWTNRAGAEQYF
TRBV2	TRBJ1-4	TRBD1	.	13	TGTGCCAGCAAGCGGGACAGGAATGAAAAACTGTTTTTT	CASKRDRNEKLFF
TRBV7-2	TRBJ2-2	TRBD1	.	14	TGTGCCAGCAGCTTAAGGGGGCAGGCCGGGGAGCTGTTTTTT	CASSLRGQAGELFF
TRBV28	TRBJ1-2	TRBD1	.	14	TGTGCCATTGCGGACAGGGGCCTTAACTATGGCTACACCTTC	CAIADRGLNYGYTF
TRBV7-2	TRBJ2-7	TRBD2	.	15	TGTGCCAGCAGCTACGGGGGACTAGCGGGAGTCGAGCAGTACTTC	CASSYGGLAGVEQYF
TRBV11-2	TRBJ1-1	TRBD1	.	15	TGTGCCAGCAGCTGGGTCACAGGGGGGAGTACTGAAGCTTTCTTT	CASSWVTGGSTEAFF
TRBV7-9	TRBJ2-3	TRBD2	.	14	TGTGCCAGCAGCACTAGCGGGAACACAGATACGCAGTATTTT	CASSTSGNTDTQYF
TRBV5-1	TRBJ2-1	.	.	13	TGCGCCAGCAGCTTATTGGGGCCGGGTGAGCAGTTCTTC	CASSLLGPGEQFF
TRBV7-2	TRBJ2-5	TRBD1	.	16	TGTGCCAGCAGCTCCGGGGACAGGGGCCTCCAAGAGACCCAGTACTTC	CASSSGDRGLQETQYF
TRBV27	TRBJ2-1	TRBD2	.	14	TGTGCCAGCAGTTTGACCGGGACTAACAATGAGCAGTTCTTC	CASSLTGTNNEQFF
TRBV7-8	TRBJ2-2	TRBD2	.	15	TGTGCCAGCAGACGATTAGCGGGAGAGTCCGGGGAGCTGTTTTTT	CASRRLAGESGELFF
TRBV15	TRBJ1-4	.	.	15	TGTGCCACCAGCAGAGCAACCTTCCCGAGGGAAAAACTGTTTTTT	CATSRATFPREKLFF
TRBV5-4	TRBJ2-7	.	.	14	TGTGCCAGCAGCCCCACGGACAGCTTAAGGGAGCAGTACTTC	CASSPTDSLREQYF
TRBV7-6	TRBJ2-1	.	.	13	TGTGCCAGCAGCCGTTCCCAGGGTCGGGAGCAGTTCTTC	CASSRSQGREQFF
TRBV2	TRBJ2-1	.	.	15	TGTGCCAGCAGTGATAGAGCGCCCACGTACAATGAGCAGTTCTTC	CASSDRAPTYNEQFF
TRBV11-2	TRBJ2-3	TRBD1	.	15	TGTGCCAGCAGCCCCCAGACAGGGGGCACAGATACGCAGTATTTT	CASSPQTGGTDTQYF
TRBV7-2	TRBJ1-2	.	.	14	TGTGCCAGCAGCTTAAATCCAGGGGAAGGCGGCTACACCTTC	CASSLNPGEGGYTF
TRBV5-6	TRBJ1-1	.	.	16	TGTGCCAGCAGCCCCGAACCATGGGTGGGGCAAACTGAAGCTTTCTTT	CASSPEPWVGQTEAFF
TRBV5-1	TRBJ2-2	.	.	13	TGCGCCAGCAGCGGAACTAGTTCCGGGGAGCTGTTTTTT	CASSGTSSGELFF
TRBV5-1	TRBJ2-3	.	.	14	TGCGCCAGCAGCTTGAGCCAGGGTCCCGATACGCAGTATTTT	CASSLSQGPDTQYF
TRBV28	TRBJ1-4	.	.	15	TGTGCCAGCAGCGACCGAGGTGCAACTAATGAAAAACTGTTTTTT	CASSDRGATNEKLFF
TRBV7-9	TRBJ1-5	TRBD1	.	19	TGTTCCAGCAGCTTAGGGACAGGGGCGGGGGTTTATAGCAATCAGCCCCAGCATTTT	CSSSLGTGAGVYSNQPQHF
TRBV6-1	TRBJ1-1	.	.	14	TGTGCCAGCAGTGAACGGGGAGGGGACACTGAAGCTTTCTTT	CASSERGGDTEAFF
TRBV19	TRBJ2-5	TRBD1	.	14	TGTGCCAGTAGTACCCGACAGGGCCAAGAGACCCAGTACTTC	CASSTRQGQETQYF
TRBV27	TRBJ2-2	TRBD1	.	14	TGTGCCAGCAGGTGGACAGGGACAACCGGGGAGCTGTTTTTT	CASRWTGTTGELFF
TRBV5-4	TRBJ1-6	.	.	15	TGTGCCAGCAGCCGCGGGACGGGAGATAATTCACCCCTCCACTTT	CASSRGTGDNSPLHF
TRBV30	TRBJ1-4	TRBD1	.	14	TGTGCCTGGAGTCCTGACAGGGGGAATGAAAAACTGTTTTTT	CAWSPDRGNEKLFF
TRBV19	TRBJ2-3	.	.	12	TGTGCCACCAGGGGCAGCACAGATACGCAGTATTTT	CATRGSTDTQYF
TRBV4-3	TRBJ1-5	.	.	13	TGCGCCAGCAGCCTAAGCTTCAATCAGCCCCAGCATTTT	CASSLSFNQPQHF
TRBV6-6	TRBJ1-2	TRBD1	.	13	TGTGCCAGCAGCCGGGACAGGGACTCTGGCTACACCTTC	CASSRDRDSGYTF
TRBV30	TRBJ1-2	.	.	15	TGTGCCTGGAGTGTACGGGGGGGGGCTTTCTACGGCTACACCTTC	CAWSVRGGAFYGYTF
TRBV9	TRBJ1-2	.	.	14	TGTGCCAGCAGCGTATCCCCCCTTTTGTATGGCTACACCTTC	CASSVSPLLYGYTF
TRBV7-7	TRBJ1-2	.	.	18	TGTGCCAGCAGCCGAGTTGTAAGGGTACAGGGACCATACTATGGCTACACCTTC	CASSRVVRVQGPYYGYTF
TRBV27	TRBJ2-1	TRBD1	.	15	TGTGCCAGCAGATCCGGGACAGGTGCCTACAATGAGCAGTTCTTC	CASRSGTGAYNEQFF
TRBV4-1	TRBJ2-7	TRBD2	.	15	TGCGCCAGCAGCCATACTAGCGGCAGGGCCTACGAGCAGTACTTC	CASSHTSGRAYEQYF
TRBV27	TRBJ2-1	.	.	14	TGTGCCAGCAGTTTACGGGGGACGCACAATGAGCAGTTCTTC	CASSLRGTHNEQFF
TRBV5-1	TRBJ1-2	TRBD1	.	14	TGCGCCAGCAGCTCTACAGGGGGCGAAGGTGGCTACACCTTC	CASSSTGGEGGYTF
TRBV7-2	TRBJ2-7	.	.	15	TGTGCCAGCAGCTTGCTGACAGAACATTCCTACGAGCAGTACTTC	CASSLLTEHSYEQYF
TRBV4-2	TRBJ1-3	.	.	15	TGTGCCAGCAGCAAAGCACAGGTCTCTGGAAGCACCATATATTTT	CASSKAQVSGSTIYF
TRBV6-5	TRBJ1-1	.	.	15	TGTGCCAGCAGTTACTCGAGGGTAATGAACACTGAAGCTTTCTTT	CASSYSRVMNTEAFF
TRBV5-8	TRBJ1-1	TRBD1	.	14	TGTGCCAGCAGCTTCTACAGGGGAAGGTCTGAAGCTTTCTTT	CASSFYRGRSEAFF